These 12 T cell receptor beta chains were sequenced from one sample in a study of control samples from healthy donors and cancer patients. Data came from immunoSEQ multiplex PCR; TCRdb stores just in-frame clones and leaves some out. The repertoire holds under 450,000 clones, with roughly 90% as singletons. The sample was PBMCs. These TCRs come from a man in his forties with head and neck cancer.

The chain recombines TRBV10-3 with TRBJ1-3; perhaps TRBD1 as D (6 bases). This CDR3 region has 16 residues. Trimming removed 5 bases at V and 0 bases at J, with 14 bases between. Germline-derived CDR1 and CDR2 are ENHRY and SYGVKD. CDR3 nucleotide sequence: TGTGCCATCAGTACCGCACAGGGAGCCTCTGGAAACACCATATATTTT. Amino acid sequence: CAISTAQGASGNTIYF.

The chain has TRBV5-1 and TRBJ1-2; maybe TRBD1 (5 bases). Germline CDR1 reads SGHRS; CDR2 reads YFSETQ. This CDR3 has 16 amino acids. Deletions cut 4 bases from V and 4 bases from J, with 20 bases between. The CDR3 DNA reads as TGCGCCAGCAGCCCGGGGGACCTCCGACCTGTCTATGGCTACACCTTC. Translation: CASSPGDLRPVYGYTF.

The sample holds one count of this clone. The chain carries TRBV5-1 and TRBJ1-1; D ambiguous. This CDR3 comprises 15 residues. Germline CDR1 is SGHRS and CDR2 is YFSETQ. V lost 0 bases to trimming and J lost 1 base, with 10 bases between them. The CDR3 protein is CASSLEVPENTEAFF. Here the CDR3 DNA reads TGCGCCAGCAGCTTGGAGGTTCCAGAGAACACTGAAGCTTTCTTT.

This clone showed up just once. The chain links TRBV5-6 to TRBJ2-7, with a possible D match to TRBD1 (6 bases). V was shortened by 0 bases and J by 5 bases, with 12 bases between the two germline ends. Germline CDR1 SGHDT, CDR2 YYEEEE. The CDR3 loop spans 14 amino acids. CDR3 coding DNA: TGTGCCAGCAGCTTGGTAAACAGGGTACACGAGCAGTACTTC. It encodes CASSLVNRVHEQYF.

The chain is built from TRBV28 and TRBJ2-7; the D is unclear. The V end lost 3 bases, the J end lost 7 bases, and 10 bases lay between the germline ends. CDR1 is MDHEN, CDR2 SYDVKM, per germline. The CDR3 contains 12 residues. CDR3 loop: CASSLRTGEQYF. The CDR3 DNA is TGTGCCAGCAGTTTGCGGACCGGGGAGCAGTACTTC. The full variable domain, its missing parts supplied by reference TRBV28 and TRBJ2-7, is DVKVTQSSRYLVKRTGEKVFLECVQDMDHENMFWYRQDPGLGLRLIYFSYDVKMKEKGDIPEGYSVSREKKERFSLILESASTNQTSMYLCASSLRTGEQYFGPGTRLTVT.

The chain combines TRBV11-3 with TRBJ2-7; TRBD1 agrees at 9 bases. The CDR3 length is 19 residues. Germline V gene lookup returns CDR1 SGHNT and CDR2 YENEEA. V shed 1 base and J 3 bases; nucleotides not matched to a gene: 16. CDR3: CASSLVQDRGPSPFYEQYF. Written as DNA, the CDR3 is TGTGCCAGCAGCTTAGTACAGGACAGGGGCCCGTCCCCTTTCTACGAGCAGTACTTC.

The rearrangement joins TRBV18 to TRBJ2-6, with 8 bases that match TRBD1. The ends lost 8 bases at V and 2 bases at J; junction bases unmatched: 8. Germline values: CDR1 KGHSH, CDR2 LQKENI. This CDR3 comprises 16 residues. In DNA, the CDR3 is TGTGCCAGCCTCACGCGGACAGGGCCTGGGGCCAACGTCCTGACTTTC. This gives the protein CASLTRTGPGANVLTF.

The rearrangement uses TRBV6-1 and TRBJ1-4; D unclear. The CDR3 length is 14 residues. From germline, CDR1 is MNHNS and CDR2 SASEGT. V was clipped by 0 bases and J by 4 bases, with 6 bases between them. CDR3 amino acids: CASSEAADNEKLFF. CDR3 coding DNA: TGTGCCAGCAGTGAAGCTGCCGATAATGAAAAACTGTTTTTT.

This clone came up a few times. The genes are TRBV29-1 and TRBJ2-5; D is undetermined. Germline V gene data show CDR1 as SQVTM and CDR2 as ANQGSEA. The CDR3 contains 11 residues. V lost 4 bases and J lost 5, with 8 bases in between. The CDR3 DNA is TGCAGCGTTGTACAGATGGAGACCCAGTACTTC. It translates to CSVVQMETQYF.

V and J are TRBV3-1 (or the pseudogene TRBV3-2) and TRBJ1-1; D is perhaps TRBD1 (5 bases). CDR3 size: 16 residues. Between the trimmed V and J ends, which lost 1 base and 3 bases, there was a span of 15 bases. Per the germline V gene, CDR1 is LGHDT and CDR2 is YNNKEL (reference sequence). The CDR3 here is CASSQARRGRDTEAFF. DNA of the CDR3: TGTGCCAGCAGCCAAGCCCGAAGGGGCCGGGACACTGAAGCTTTCTTT.

The CDR3 spells CASSPSTGTYSGANVLTF. DNA for the CDR3: TGTGCCAGTAGTCCGTCGACAGGAACCTACTCTGGGGCCAACGTCCTGACTTTC. The chain combines TRBV19 with TRBJ2-6; weak D call: TRBD1 (6 bases). V was trimmed by 5 bases and J by 0 bases, leaving 17 bases between them. Per germline, CDR1 LNHDA and CDR2 SQIVND (reference sequence). The CDR3 totals 18 residues.

CDR3: CASSYSITGFANPYEQYF. CDR3 DNA: TGTGCCAGCAGTTACTCGATTACGGGATTTGCAAACCCCTACGAGCAGTACTTC. This chain connects TRBV6-2 or TRBV6-3 to TRBJ2-7; D may be TRBD2 (5 bases). The length of the CDR3 is 18 residues. Per the germline V gene, CDR1 is MNHEY and CDR2 is SVGEGT. The ends were cut back, 0 bases at V and 2 bases at J, with 20 bases in the middle.